This T cell receptor (beta chain) originates from a study of blood T cell repertoires in COVID-19. Looking at the study overall: Spain, Italy and the United States supplied samples that represented acute and convalescent COVID-19. Sources were T cells, B-cell-depleted T cells, or PBMCs; the material itself was cDNA or gDNA.

The count of this clone is one. Germline CDR1 and CDR2: LGHDT and YNNKEL (reference sequence). CDR3 length: 14 amino acids. Trimming at V came to 7 bases and at J to 7 bases, leaving 7 bases not matched to a gene. In the authors' methods: Counts of nucleated cells, estimated from reference gene primer amplification, were obtained. Data came from immunoSEQ multiplex PCR; TCRdb stores just in-frame clones and leaves some out. Clone size and the V and J calls come from that table; the DNA yielded D and trimming. This sample has more than 110,000 clones, with 70% to 80% found just once. This TCR was sampled from a man in his fifties or sixties with acute or convalescent COVID-19. This chain connects TRBV3-1 (or the pseudogene TRBV3-2) to TRBJ1-5, with 10 bases that match TRBD1. The sample taken for sequencing was peripheral blood. The DNA of the CDR3 is TGTGCCAGCACCCCCGGACAGGGGGGACAGCCCCAGCATTTT. This encodes CASTPGQGGQPQHF.